This TCR beta chain was recorded in a study of CD8+CD57+ T cells in acquired aplastic anemia. Study-level findings and limits: Overlapping CD8+ CDR3 repertoires of patients and controls contained approximately 29 shared sequences. Simpson's diversity of CD8+ cells was not significantly different in patients compared with controls.

CDR3 and TCR beta VDJ profiling relied on genomic DNA as the template. From the reads, TCRdb called clonotypes with MiXCR, one entry per CDR3 protein. Here the sample spans 80,000 or so distinct CDR3 sequences, less than 85% being singletons. Flow cytometry had shown expanded CD8+CD57+ cells in the patients chosen for sequencing. The germline V gene encodes CDR1 LNHDA and CDR2 SQIVND (reference sequence). This CDR3 region has 16 residues. V was cut by 7 bases and J by 1 base, with 20 bases left in between. This clonotype was observed at least ten times. Its antigen remains unidentified. The sequencing input was sorted CD4+, CD8+, or CD8+CD57+ T cells (not recorded which) from PBMCs. The clonotype originates from a human donor with aplastic anemia. The chain employs TRBV19 and TRBJ2-7; TRBD2 might be the D (5 bases). The CDR3 nucleotides are TGTGCCAGTACCCTAATGTCGAACTCGGGATCCTACGAGCAGTACTTC. This encodes CASTLMSNSGSYEQYF. Full variable domain (outside the CDR3, taken from reference TRBV19 and TRBJ2-7): DGGITQSPKYLFRKEGQNVTLSCEQNLNHDAMYWYRQDPGQGLRLIYYSQIVNDFQKGDIAEGYSVSREKKESFPLTVTSAQKNPTAFYLCASTLMSNSGSYEQYFGPGTRLTVT.